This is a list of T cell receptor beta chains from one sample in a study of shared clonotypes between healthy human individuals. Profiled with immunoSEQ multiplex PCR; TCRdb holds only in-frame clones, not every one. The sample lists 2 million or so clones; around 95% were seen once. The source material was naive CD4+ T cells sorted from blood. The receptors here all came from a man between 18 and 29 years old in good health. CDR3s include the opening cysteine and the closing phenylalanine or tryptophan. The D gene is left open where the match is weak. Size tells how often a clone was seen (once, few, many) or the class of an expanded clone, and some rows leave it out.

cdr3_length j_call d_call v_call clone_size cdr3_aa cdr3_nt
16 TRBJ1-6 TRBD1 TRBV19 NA CASSLTGGWDNSPLHF TGTGCCAGTAGTTTGACAGGGGGCTGGGATAATTCACCCCTCCACTTT
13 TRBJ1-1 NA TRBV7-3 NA CASSFFRDTEAFF TGTGCCAGCAGCTTTTTTAGGGACACTGAAGCTTTCTTT
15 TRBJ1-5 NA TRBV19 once CASTTTGSSNQPQHF TGTGCCAGTACCACGACAGGATCTAGCAATCAGCCCCAGCATTTT
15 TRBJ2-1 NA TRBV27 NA CASSLWGAEYNEQFF TGTGCCAGCAGTTTATGGGGGGCCGAATACAATGAGCAGTTCTTC
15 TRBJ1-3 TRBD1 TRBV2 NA CASSEWTGVGNTIYF TGTGCCAGCAGTGAATGGACAGGGGTTGGAAACACCATATATTTT
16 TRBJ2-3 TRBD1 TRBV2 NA CASPGQGIYAVDTQYF TGTGCCAGCCCGGGACAGGGAATCTACGCGGTGGATACGCAGTATTTT
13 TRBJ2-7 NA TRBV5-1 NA CASSLGLVNEQYF TGCGCCAGCAGCTTGGGATTGGTGAACGAGCAGTACTTC
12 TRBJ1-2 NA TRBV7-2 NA CASSFRVYGYTF TGTGCCAGCAGCTTCAGGGTTTATGGCTACACCTTC
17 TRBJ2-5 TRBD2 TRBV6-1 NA CASSEYFGGGKQETQYF TGTGCCAGCAGTGAATACTTTGGGGGGGGTAAACAAGAGACCCAGTACTTC
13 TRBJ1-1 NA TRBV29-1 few CSVERQLNTEAFF TGCAGCGTTGAAAGGCAGTTGAACACTGAAGCTTTCTTT
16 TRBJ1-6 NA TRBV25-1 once CASILRWGPYNSPLHF TGTGCCAGCATTCTCCGATGGGGCCCGTATAATTCACCCCTCCACTTT
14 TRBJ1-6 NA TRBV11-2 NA CASSLIEGNSPLHF TGTGCCAGCAGCTTAATCGAGGGAAATTCACCCCTCCACTTT
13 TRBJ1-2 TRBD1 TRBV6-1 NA CASNLRGPDGYTF TGTGCCAGCAACCTTAGGGGGCCCGATGGCTACACCTTC
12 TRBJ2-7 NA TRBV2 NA CASGGAGYEQYF TGTGCCAGCGGCGGCGCCGGCTACGAGCAGTACTTC
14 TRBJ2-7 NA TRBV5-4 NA CASSSLGSSYEQYF TGTGCCAGCAGTTCCCTTGGGAGCTCCTACGAGCAGTACTTC
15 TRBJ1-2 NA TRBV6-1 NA CASSEALPRSYGYTF TGTGCCAGCAGTGAAGCGCTTCCCAGGAGCTATGGCTACACCTTC
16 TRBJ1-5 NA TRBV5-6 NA CASSRWTAYSNQPQHF TGTGCCAGCAGCCGCTGGACAGCATATAGCAATCAGCCCCAGCATTTT
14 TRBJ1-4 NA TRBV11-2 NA CASSPGGLNEKLFF TGTGCCAGCAGCCCGGGGGGTCTTAATGAAAAACTGTTTTTT
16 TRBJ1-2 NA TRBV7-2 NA CASSLESLGANDGYTF TGTGCCAGCAGCTTAGAGTCCCTCGGGGCCAACGATGGCTACACCTTC
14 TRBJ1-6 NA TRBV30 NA CAWKQPENNSPLHF TGTGCCTGGAAACAGCCGGAAAATAATTCACCCCTCCACTTT
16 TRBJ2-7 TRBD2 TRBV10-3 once CAMSRLLAGGSHEQYF TGTGCCATGAGCCGCCTACTAGCGGGAGGTTCCCACGAGCAGTACTTC
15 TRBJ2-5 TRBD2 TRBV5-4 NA CASSLMGEGRETQYF TGTGCCAGCAGCTTAATGGGGGAGGGCCGCGAGACCCAGTACTTC
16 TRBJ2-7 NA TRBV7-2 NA CASSSPRGGFRNEQYF TGTGCCAGCAGCTCACCCCGAGGGGGTTTCAGGAACGAGCAGTACTTC
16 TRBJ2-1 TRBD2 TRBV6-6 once CASSHRSGISYNEQFF TGTGCCAGCAGTCACCGTAGCGGGATCTCCTACAATGAGCAGTTCTTC
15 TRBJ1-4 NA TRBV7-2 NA CASSLVSGYGEKLFF TGTGCCAGCAGCTTAGTTTCAGGGTATGGGGAAAAACTGTTTTTT
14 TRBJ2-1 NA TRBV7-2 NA CASNNRRTGSEQFF TGTGCCAGCAACAACCGCCGTACGGGCAGTGAGCAGTTCTTC
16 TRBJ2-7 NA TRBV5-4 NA CASSFPEVGVSYEQYF TGTGCCAGCAGCTTCCCAGAGGTCGGGGTATCCTACGAGCAGTACTTC
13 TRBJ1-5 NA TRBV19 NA CASSDEKGQPQHF TGTGCCAGTAGCGATGAGAAGGGCCAGCCCCAGCATTTT
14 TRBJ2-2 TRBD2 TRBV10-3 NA CATKAGVNTGELFF TGTGCCACCAAAGCGGGGGTGAACACCGGGGAGCTGTTTTTT
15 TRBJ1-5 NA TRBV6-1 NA CASSEAKWGRQPQHF TGTGCCAGCAGTGAAGCTAAGTGGGGGCGGCAGCCCCAGCATTTT
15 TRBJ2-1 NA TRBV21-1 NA CATNGWRTSLGEQFF TGTGCCACCAATGGATGGAGGACCAGTTTGGGTGAGCAGTTCTTC
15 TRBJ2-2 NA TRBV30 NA CAWSGGRLNTGELFF TGTGCCTGGAGTGGGGGACGGCTGAACACCGGGGAGCTGTTTTTT
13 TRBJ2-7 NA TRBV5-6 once CASSLASGTEQYF TGTGCCAGCAGCTTGGCCTCAGGCACCGAGCAGTACTTC
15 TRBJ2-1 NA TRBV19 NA CASSIGQTLYNEQFF TGTGCCAGTAGTATAGGTCAAACCCTCTACAATGAGCAGTTCTTC
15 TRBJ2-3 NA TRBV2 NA CASSESPARTDTQYF TGTGCCAGCAGTGAATCTCCAGCCCGCACAGATACGCAGTATTTT
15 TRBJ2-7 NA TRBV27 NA CASRGFRAPTYEQYF TGTGCCAGCAGGGGGTTTAGAGCTCCGACCTACGAGCAGTACTTC
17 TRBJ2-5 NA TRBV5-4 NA CASSSGLASRTQETQYF TGTGCCAGCAGCTCCGGCTTGGCTTCCAGGACCCAAGAGACCCAGTACTTC
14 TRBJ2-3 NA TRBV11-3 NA CASSLSRSTDTQYF TGTGCCAGCAGCTTATCTAGGAGCACAGATACGCAGTATTTT
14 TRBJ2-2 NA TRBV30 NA CAWSARASTGELFF TGTGCCTGGAGTGCCCGGGCGTCCACCGGGGAGCTGTTTTTT
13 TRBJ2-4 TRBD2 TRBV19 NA CASSHGGGDIQYF TGTGCCAGTAGTCACGGCGGGGGTGACATTCAGTACTTC
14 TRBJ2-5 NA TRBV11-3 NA CASSLGQGYETQYF TGTGCCAGCAGCTTAGGGCAGGGCTACGAGACCCAGTACTTC
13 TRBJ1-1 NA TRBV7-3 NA CASSRQENTEAFF TGTGCCAGCAGCAGACAGGAGAACACTGAAGCTTTCTTT
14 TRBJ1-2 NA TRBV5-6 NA CASSLAHPAYGYTF TGTGCCAGCAGCTTGGCCCACCCAGCCTATGGCTACACCTTC
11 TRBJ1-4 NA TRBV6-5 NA CASARGEKLFF TGTGCCAGCGCCAGGGGCGAAAAACTGTTTTTT
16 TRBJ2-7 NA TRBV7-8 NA CASSLNLGRNSYEQYF TGTGCCAGCAGCTTAAATCTCGGACGGAACTCCTACGAGCAGTACTTC
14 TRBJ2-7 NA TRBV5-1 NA CASSYFDRSYEQYF TGCGCCAGCAGCTACTTCGACAGGTCCTACGAGCAGTACTTC
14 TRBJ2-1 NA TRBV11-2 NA CASSGGGAYNEQFF TGTGCCAGCAGCGGGGGTGGGGCGTACAATGAGCAGTTCTTC
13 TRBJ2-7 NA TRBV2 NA CASSPRGPYEQYF TGTGCCAGCAGCCCCCGGGGCCCCTACGAGCAGTACTTC
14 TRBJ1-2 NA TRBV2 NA CASTLDLISYGYTF TGTGCCAGCACCCTGGATCTGATATCTTATGGCTACACCTTC
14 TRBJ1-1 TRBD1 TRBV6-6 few CASSYGQGNTEAFF TGTGCCAGCAGTTACGGACAGGGGAACACTGAAGCTTTCTTT
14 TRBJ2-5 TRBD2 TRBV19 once CASSMGTSKETQYF TGTGCCAGTAGTATGGGGACTAGCAAAGAGACCCAGTACTTC
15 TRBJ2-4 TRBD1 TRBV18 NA CASSPPGQGKNIQYF TGTGCCAGCTCCCCACCCGGACAGGGAAAAAACATTCAGTACTTC